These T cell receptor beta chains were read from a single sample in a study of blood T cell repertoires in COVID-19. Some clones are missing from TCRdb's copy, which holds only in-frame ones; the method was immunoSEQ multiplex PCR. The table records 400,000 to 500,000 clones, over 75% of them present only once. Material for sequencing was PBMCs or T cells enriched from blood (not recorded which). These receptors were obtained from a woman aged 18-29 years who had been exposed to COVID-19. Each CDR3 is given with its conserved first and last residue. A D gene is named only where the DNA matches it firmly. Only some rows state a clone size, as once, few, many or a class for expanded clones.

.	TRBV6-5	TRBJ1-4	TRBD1	TGTGCCAGCAGTTACGACAGGGGACGGGGGAAACTGTTTTTT	CASSYDRGRGKLFF
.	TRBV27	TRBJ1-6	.	TGTGCCAGCAGTTTTTGGGGCCCCAATTCACCCCTCCACTTT	CASSFWGPNSPLHF
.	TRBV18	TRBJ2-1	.	TGTGCCAGCTCTAACTTATTTCCGGAGCAGTTCTTC	CASSNLFPEQFF
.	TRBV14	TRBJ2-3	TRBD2	TGTGCCAGCAGCGACACGTATCTAGCGGGAGGCATAGATACGCAGTATTTT	CASSDTYLAGGIDTQYF
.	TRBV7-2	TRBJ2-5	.	TGTGCCAGCAGCTTAGGACAGAAAGAGACCCAGTACTTC	CASSLGQKETQYF
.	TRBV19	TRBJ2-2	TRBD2	TGTGCCAGTAGTATGGACGGCGGGAGGGCCCGGGTCACCGGGGAGCTGTTTTTT	CASSMDGGRARVTGELFF
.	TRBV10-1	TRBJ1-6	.	TGCGCCAGCCGGCGGGACGGCAATTCACCCCTCCACTTT	CASRRDGNSPLHF
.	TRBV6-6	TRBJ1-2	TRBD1	TGTGCCAGCAGTCCACCGGGACAGGGGGTGGTTAACTATGGCTACACCTTC	CASSPPGQGVVNYGYTF
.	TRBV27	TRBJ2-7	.	TGTGCCAGCAGTTGGGGCGGGGTGGCATCCTACGAGCAGTACTTC	CASSWGGVASYEQYF
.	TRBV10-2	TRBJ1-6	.	TGCGCCAGTTCCTCGGTCGGGGATAATTCACCCCTCCACTTT	CASSSVGDNSPLHF
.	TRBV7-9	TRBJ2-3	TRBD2	TGTGCCAGCAGCTTGTATAGCGGGGGCACAGATACGCAGTATTTT	CASSLYSGGTDTQYF
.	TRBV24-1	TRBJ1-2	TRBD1	TGTGCCACCAGTGATTTAGGGGACAGGGATATGTATGGCTACACCTTC	CATSDLGDRDMYGYTF
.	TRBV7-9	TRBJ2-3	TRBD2	TGTGCCAGCAGCTTAGGTAGCGGGAGTGGAGATACGCAGTATTTT	CASSLGSGSGDTQYF
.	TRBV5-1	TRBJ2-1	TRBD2	TGCGCCAGCAGCATAGCGGGGGAGTACAATGAGCAGTTCTTC	CASSIAGEYNEQFF
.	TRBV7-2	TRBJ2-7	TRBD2	TGTGCCAGCAGCCGCACGGGGGGCTCCTACGAGCAGTACTTC	CASSRTGGSYEQYF
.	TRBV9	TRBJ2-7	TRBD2	TGTGCCAGCAGCGTAGAACTAGCGGGGACCTACGAGCAGTACTTC	CASSVELAGTYEQYF
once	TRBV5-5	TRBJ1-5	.	TGTGCCAGCAGCCTCTCCGGGAGCAATCAGCCCCAGCATTTT	CASSLSGSNQPQHF
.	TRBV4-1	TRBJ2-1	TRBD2	TGCGCCAGCAGCCAAGGTAGGGGGACTAGCGGGAAGTCATACAATGAGCAGTTCTTC	CASSQGRGTSGKSYNEQFF
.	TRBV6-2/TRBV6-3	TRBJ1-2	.	TGTGCCAGCAGTTACTCTGGGGGCAACTATGGCTACACCTTC	CASSYSGGNYGYTF
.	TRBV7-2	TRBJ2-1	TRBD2	TGTGCCAGCAGCTTAGCCCGGACTAGCGGGACGATCTATGAGCAGTTCTTC	CASSLARTSGTIYEQFF
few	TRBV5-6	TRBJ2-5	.	TGTGCCAGCAGCATGAGGTGGAGCGGAGAGACCCAGTACTTC	CASSMRWSGETQYF
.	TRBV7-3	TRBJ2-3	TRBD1	TGTGCCAGCAGCCCGGGCCGGGGACAGCCTAATGGAGATACGCAGTATTTT	CASSPGRGQPNGDTQYF
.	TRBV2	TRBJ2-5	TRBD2	TGTGCCAGCATTCTAGCGGGGGTCCAAGAGACCCAGTACTTC	CASILAGVQETQYF
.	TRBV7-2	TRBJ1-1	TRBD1	TGTGCCAGCAGCACCCCACAGGGGGGCACTGAAGCTTTCTTT	CASSTPQGGTEAFF
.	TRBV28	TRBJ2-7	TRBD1	TGTGCCAGCACCCGCTTGGGGACAGGGGAGCGCGAGCAGTACTTC	CASTRLGTGEREQYF
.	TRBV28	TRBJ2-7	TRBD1	TGTGCCAGCAGTCCAGGGGCCGGGACAGCTTCCTACGAGCAGTACTTC	CASSPGAGTASYEQYF
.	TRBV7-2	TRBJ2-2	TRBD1	TGTGCCAGCAGCCACCGACAGGGGTCCACCGGGGAGCTGTTTTTT	CASSHRQGSTGELFF
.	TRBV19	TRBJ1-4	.	TGTGCCAGTAGTATAAGCGGCGAAAAACTGTTTTTT	CASSISGEKLFF
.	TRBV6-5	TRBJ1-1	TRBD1	TGTGCCAGCAGCCTTCGGACAGGGGTCTCAGTTGAAGCTTTCTTT	CASSLRTGVSVEAFF
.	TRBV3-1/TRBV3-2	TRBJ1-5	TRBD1	TGTGCCAGCAGCCACAGGACAGGGCGACGGCACAATCAGCCCCAGCATTTT	CASSHRTGRRHNQPQHF
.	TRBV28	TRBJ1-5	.	TGTGCCAGCAGTTTTATGGGGGCGAGCAATCAGCCCCAGCATTTT	CASSFMGASNQPQHF
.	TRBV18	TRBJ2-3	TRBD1	TGTGCCAGCTCGCGATGGACAGGGAAGGAAGATACGCAGTATTTT	CASSRWTGKEDTQYF
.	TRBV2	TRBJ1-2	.	TGTGCCAGCAGGGTGATGGGCCGCTATGGCTACACCTTC	CASRVMGRYGYTF
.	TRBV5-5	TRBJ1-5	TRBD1	TGTGCCAGCAGCTTAGGACAGGGAAGTCAGCCCCAGCATTTT	CASSLGQGSQPQHF
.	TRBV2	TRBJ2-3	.	TGTGCCAGCAGTGAAATGGAGTTCACAGATACGCAGTATTTT	CASSEMEFTDTQYF
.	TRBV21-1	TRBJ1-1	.	TGTGCCAGCAGCAAAGAGCGGGGGGTCACTGAAGCTTTCTTT	CASSKERGVTEAFF
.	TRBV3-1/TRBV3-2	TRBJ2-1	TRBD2	TGTGCCAGCAGCCAACTAGCGGGGGCAAAAAGCTCCTACAATGAGCAGTTCTTC	CASSQLAGAKSSYNEQFF
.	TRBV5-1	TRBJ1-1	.	TGCGCCAGCAGCTTGGCATTGACAGCGAACACTGAAGCTTTCTTT	CASSLALTANTEAFF
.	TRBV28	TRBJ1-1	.	TGTGCCAGCAGTTCTGGAGAGGACACTGAAGCTTTCTTT	CASSSGEDTEAFF
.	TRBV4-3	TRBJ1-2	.	TGCGCCAGCAGCCGAACCGCGCTTGTCGGGGAAGATAGCTATGGCTACACCTTC	CASSRTALVGEDSYGYTF
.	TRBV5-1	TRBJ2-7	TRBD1	TGCGCCAGCAGCCCCGGGACAGTCTCCTCCTACGAGCAGTACTTC	CASSPGTVSSYEQYF
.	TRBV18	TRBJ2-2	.	TGTGCCAGCTCACCGTCCTGGGCAACCACCGGGGAGCTGTTTTTT	CASSPSWATTGELFF
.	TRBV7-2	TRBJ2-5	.	TGTGCCAGCAGCTTAACGCGAGAGACCCAGTACTTC	CASSLTRETQYF
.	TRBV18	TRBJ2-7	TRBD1	TGTGCCAGCTCACCAATAGGGGGCGAGTACGAGCAGTACTTC	CASSPIGGEYEQYF
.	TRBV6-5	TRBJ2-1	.	TGTGCCAGCATGACGCGGTCCCACAATGAGCAGTTCTTC	CASMTRSHNEQFF
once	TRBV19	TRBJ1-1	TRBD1	TGTGCCAGTAGTCTCCGCGAGGGACAGGGCAGCACTGAAGCTTTCTTT	CASSLREGQGSTEAFF
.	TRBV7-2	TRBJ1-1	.	TGTGCCAGCAGCTTAGGTTCCCCGGGGAGAACTGAAGCTTTCTTT	CASSLGSPGRTEAFF
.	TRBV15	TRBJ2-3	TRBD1	TGTGCCACCAGCAGGGGGATAGCGGGACAGGGGGCGCGAGATACGCAGTATTTT	CATSRGIAGQGARDTQYF
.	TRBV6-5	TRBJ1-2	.	TGTGCCAGCAGCGCAATCCTTGTGGCCTATGGCTACACCTTC	CASSAILVAYGYTF
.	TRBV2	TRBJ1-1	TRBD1	TGTGCCAGCAGCGTTCAGGGGGGTAACACTGAAGCTTTCTTT	CASSVQGGNTEAFF
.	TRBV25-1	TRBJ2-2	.	TGTGCCAGCAGTGAAACCCTTGGGGCTTCGAACACCGGGGAGCTGTTTTTT	CASSETLGASNTGELFF
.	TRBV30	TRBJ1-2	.	TGTGCCTGGAGTCGGGACACCTCGGGAGGTGGCTACACCTTC	CAWSRDTSGGGYTF
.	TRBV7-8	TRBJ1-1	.	TGTGCCAGCAGCTCCCGGGACTCTACGGCCACTGAAGCTTTCTTT	CASSSRDSTATEAFF
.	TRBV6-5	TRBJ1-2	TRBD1	TGTGCCAGCAGAGGACAGGGGCAGGTTTCTGGCTACACCTTC	CASRGQGQVSGYTF
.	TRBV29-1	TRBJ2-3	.	TGCAGCTCGGCCGAGGGACTTTATACGCAGTATTTT	CSSAEGLYTQYF
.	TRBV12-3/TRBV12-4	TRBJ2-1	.	TGTGCCAGCAGTTTTGGTAGTGAGCAGTTCTTC	CASSFGSEQFF
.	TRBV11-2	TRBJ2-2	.	TGTGCCAGCAGCTTTCAGGGTTACACCGGGGAGCTGTTTTTT	CASSFQGYTGELFF
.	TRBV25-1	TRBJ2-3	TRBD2	TGTGCCAGCAGTGAGGCAGTAGCGGGAGGAGATACGCAGTATTTT	CASSEAVAGGDTQYF
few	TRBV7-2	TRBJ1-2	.	TGTGCCAGCAGCTTACGGGGGCAGCGGGGGTATGGCTACACCTTC	CASSLRGQRGYGYTF
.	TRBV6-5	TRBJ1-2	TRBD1	TGTGCCAGCGTCCGGGACAGGGGTGACTATGGCTACACCTTC	CASVRDRGDYGYTF